This T cell receptor (beta chain) comes out of a study of blood T cell repertoires in COVID-19. Study-level background: From T cells, B-cell-depleted T cells, or PBMCs came the material, which was cDNA or gDNA.

Clones were read by immunoSEQ multiplex PCR, and TCRdb kept only the in-frame ones, dropping some. The sample lists over 200,000 clones; more than 70% were seen once. The V end lost 0 bases, the J end lost 4 bases, and 12 bases lay between the germline ends. The CDR3 totals 15 residues. CDR1 is MNHEY and CDR2 is SMNVEV in the germline V gene (reference sequence). Sequenced: peripheral blood. This clonotype was obtained from a woman aged 50 to 65 with acute or convalescent COVID-19. V is TRBV27 and J is TRBJ1-1; perhaps TRBD1 as D (6 bases). CDR3 loop: CASSLSGRGGTEAFF. The CDR3 coding sequence is TGTGCCAGCAGTTTATCGGGGAGGGGGGGCACTGAAGCTTTCTTT.